The 5 T cell receptor beta chains below come from one sample, sequenced in a study of blood T cell repertoires in COVID-19. The data were produced by immunoSEQ multiplex PCR, yet TCRdb's version contains in-frame clones alone and is incomplete. The profile shows some 130,000 clones, roughly three quarters of them singletons. Sequenced material: peripheral blood. The receptor source for this set is a woman in her 70s with acute or convalescent COVID-19.

The V and J genes are TRBV11-2 and TRBJ2-2; no clear D. The CDR3 loop spans 16 amino acids. CDR1 SGHAT and CDR2 FQNNGV come from the germline V gene. With 6 bases removed from V and 2 bases from J, the gap between germline ends came to 16 bases. CDR3 DNA: TGTGCCAGCAGTTCGGAGCGAGAATACAACACCGGGGAGCTGTTTTTT. Its translation is CASSSEREYNTGELFF.

The J gene is TRBJ2-5, the V gene TRBV29-1; tentative D call: TRBD1 (5 bases). There are 12 residues in the CDR3. Trimming removed 4 bases from V and 4 bases from J, with 10 bases in between. Germline V gene lookup returns CDR1 SQVTM and CDR2 ANQGSEA. CDR3 nucleotides: TGCAGCGTTGGACAGAAAATAGAGACCCAGTACTTC. Protein product: CSVGQKIETQYF.

The V call is TRBV29-1, the J call TRBJ1-1; D remains ambiguous. V was clipped by 6 bases and J by 0 bases, with 8 bases between them. The germline gives CDR1 SQVTM, CDR2 ANQGSEA. The CDR3 loop spans 12 amino acids. The CDR3: CSVRYMNTEAFF. The CDR3 nucleotides read TGCAGCGTCAGATACATGAACACTGAAGCTTTCTTT.

V usage is TRBV7-9 and J usage is TRBJ1-3, with D uncertain. The V end lost 1 base, the J end lost 2 bases, and 6 bases lay between the germline ends. Germline assignment: CDR1 SEHNR and CDR2 FQNEAQ (reference sequence). The CDR3 runs 14 residues. The CDR3 sequence: CASSLVAAGNTIYF. CDR3 nucleotide sequence: TGTGCCAGCAGCTTAGTGGCAGCTGGAAACACCATATATTTT.

This sequence joins TRBV19 and TRBJ2-3; no firm D call. Per germline, CDR1 LNHDA and CDR2 SQIVND (reference sequence). The CDR3 has 17 amino acids. Trimming cost V 5 bases and J 0 bases, with 18 bases left between them. The CDR3 protein is CASSPSILTSSTDTQYF. CDR3 sequence (DNA): TGTGCCAGTAGTCCCTCTATTCTAACGTCTAGCACAGATACGCAGTATTTT.